Listed here are 17 T cell receptor beta chains from one sample, sequenced in a study of blood T cell repertoires in COVID-19. The assay was immunoSEQ multiplex PCR, and TCRdb's table has in-frame clones only and misses some. The sample yields about 200,000 clones, 86% seen once. Material for sequencing was PBMCs or T cells enriched from blood (not recorded which). These receptors were obtained from a man between 35 and 55 years old with acute COVID-19.

The rearrangement uses TRBV29-1 and TRBJ2-1; TRBD2 aligns across 12 bases. The CDR3 is 16 residues long. Germline values: CDR1 SQVTM, CDR2 ANQGSEA. V lost 4 bases and J lost 6; bases outside the gene matches: 10. The CDR3, as DNA: TGCAGCGTTGTTCCCATGACTAGCGGGAGACCCAATGAGCAGTTCTTC. As protein: CSVVPMTSGRPNEQFF.

As concerns this clone: Germline and junction disagree at one end, which may indicate a read error. The V and J genes are TRBV7-9 and TRBJ1-5; 7 bases map to TRBD1. Germline CDR1 is SEHNR and CDR2 is FQNEAQ (reference sequence). The CDR3 consists of 15 residues. The CDR3 loop reads CASSIAGQINQPQHF. CDR3 bases: TGTGCCAGCAGCATAGCGGGACAGATCAATCAGCCCCAGCATTTT.

The chain recombines TRBV28 with TRBJ1-2; D may be TRBD1 (5 bases). Germline-derived CDR1 and CDR2 are MDHEN and SYDVKM. The CDR3 consists of 16 residues. The V and J ends lost 1 base and 5 bases respectively, with 17 bases between them. The CDR3, as DNA: TGTGCCAGCAGTTTATCCGGCAGGGAGGGACCATATGGCTACACCTTC. Residues: CASSLSGREGPYGYTF.

The chain recombines TRBV5-4 with TRBJ2-1; the match to TRBD2 covers 11 bases. CDR3 length equals 16 residues. The germline V gene has CDR1 SGHNT and CDR2 YYREEE (reference sequence). With V trimmed by 2 bases and J by 7 bases, 8 bases remained unmatched. In nucleotides, the CDR3 is TGTGCCAGCAGCTTTCTGCGACTAGCGGGATTGAATGAGCAGTTCTTC. This codes for CASSFLRLAGLNEQFF.

This clone has just one count. The chain couples TRBV30 to TRBJ1-2; 9 bases are shared with TRBD1. The germline V gene encodes CDR1 GTSNPN and CDR2 SVGIG (reference sequence). The CDR3 totals 18 residues. With V trimmed by 5 bases and J by 2 bases, 18 bases remained unmatched. The CDR3 nucleotides are TGTGCCTGGCAACTAGGCCTCGGGACAGGGAACTTCAACTATGGCTACACCTTC. Protein product: CAWQLGLGTGNFNYGYTF.

Only a few counts were recorded for this clone. The chain has TRBV3-1 (or the pseudogene TRBV3-2) and TRBJ1-5; 11 bases line up with TRBD1. The CDR3 is made up of 15 amino acids. J lost 6 bases, V lost 3 bases, and 4 bases had no gene match. CDR1 is LGHDT and CDR2 is YNNKEL in the germline V gene (reference sequence). The CDR3 bases are TGTGCCAGCAGCCAGGACAGGGGGCGGGGTCAGCCCCAGCATTTT. Protein: CASSQDRGRGQPQHF.

The chain combines TRBV27 with TRBJ1-5, with a possible D match to TRBD1 (6 bases). Germline loops: CDR1 MNHEY, CDR2 SMNVEV (reference sequence). The V gene lost 8 bases and the J gene lost 5 bases, with 25 bases spanning the gap. This CDR3 region has 17 residues. CDR3 loop: CASPRGGSDRPDQPQHF. The DNA of the CDR3 is TGTGCCAGCCCGAGAGGTGGATCAGACAGGCCAGATCAGCCCCAGCATTTT.

The chain combines TRBV13 with TRBJ2-7; weak D call: TRBD2 (5 bases). This CDR3 region has 15 residues. V was cut by 1 base and J by 3 bases, with 13 bases left in between. CDR1 PRHDT and CDR2 FYEKMQ come from the germline V gene (reference sequence). CDR3 amino acids: CASSLEGAAGYEQYF. In DNA, the CDR3 is TGTGCCAGCAGCTTAGAGGGAGCGGCAGGCTACGAGCAGTACTTC.

The rearrangement joins TRBV19 to TRBJ1-5; 7 bases match TRBD1. Germline-derived CDR1 and CDR2 are LNHDA and SQIVND (reference sequence). V was clipped by 3 bases and J by 0 bases; unmatched bases: 8. The CDR3 is 17 amino acids. In DNA form, the CDR3 reads TGTGCCAGTAGTATCCGAGGGACAGCCCTTAGCAATCAGCCCCAGCATTTT. It codes for CASSIRGTALSNQPQHF.

The chain has TRBV11-2 and TRBJ2-1, with 8 bases aligning to TRBD1. Germline CDR1 reads SGHAT; CDR2 reads FQNNGV. The CDR3 contains 15 residues. The junction had 10 bases not matched to a gene; V was cut back by 5 bases and J by 7 bases. CDR3 nucleotides: TGTGCCAGCAGCGGGGTCAGGGGGCGTCGGAATGAGCAGTTCTTC. Translated, it gives CASSGVRGRRNEQFF.

The chain couples TRBV4-1 to TRBJ2-5; 7 bases agree with TRBD1. Germline lookup yields CDR1 MGHRA and CDR2 YSYEKL. V trimming: 3 bases; J trimming: 5 bases; junction bases outside the gene matches: 3. This CDR3 spans 13 amino acids. In DNA form, the CDR3 reads TGCGCCAGCAGCCAGGGACAGTTGGAGACCCAGTACTTC. Translation gives CASSQGQLETQYF.

This clone was observed once. The V and J genes are TRBV5-8 and TRBJ2-2; 7 bases agree with TRBD1. Trimming at V came to 2 bases and at J to 7 bases, leaving 14 bases not matched to a gene. The CDR3 length is 17 residues. Germline values: CDR1 SGHTS, CDR2 YDEGEE. The CDR3 DNA is TGTGCCAGCAGCTTCGACGGGACAGACCTTCTGCACGGGGAGCTGTTTTTT. Translated, it gives CASSFDGTDLLHGELFF.

Points on this clone: Other DNA sequences in this sample translate to the same CDR3. This chain joins TRBV4-1 and TRBJ1-2, with D possibly being TRBD1 (5 bases). The ends were cut back, 4 bases at V and 4 bases at J, with 10 bases in the middle. CDR3 length: 13 amino acids. Germline assignment: CDR1 MGHRA and CDR2 YSYEKL. The CDR3 here is CASSREGLYGYTF. CDR3 bases: TGCGCCAGCAGCCGAGAGGGACTCTATGGCTACACCTTC.

This chain joins TRBV7-2 and TRBJ2-7, with 7 bases that match TRBD2. CDR3 size: 15 residues. Germline CDR1 reads SGHTA; CDR2 reads FQGNSA. J was trimmed by 0 bases and V by 3 bases; bases with no gene match: 5. The CDR3, as DNA: TGTGCCAGCAGCTTTTTAGCGGGCTTCTCCTACGAGCAGTACTTC. As protein: CASSFLAGFSYEQYF. The entire variable domain, with the rest obtained from reference TRBV7-2 and TRBJ2-7, is as follows: GAGVSQSPSNKVTEKGKDVELRCDPISGHTALYWYRQSLGQGLEFLIYFQGNSAPDKSGLPSDRFSAERTGGSVSTLTIQRTQQEDSAVYLCASSFLAGFSYEQYFGPGTRLTVT.

This clone was observed once. The chain recombines TRBV11-2 with TRBJ2-1; possible D gene TRBD1, 7 bases. Trimming cost V 7 bases and J 0 bases, with 19 bases left between them. CDR3 length: 17 residues. Looked up from germline, CDR1 is SGHAT and CDR2 is FQNNGV. The CDR3 reads CASIPAAGTVSYNEQFF. CDR3 coding DNA: TGTGCCAGCATTCCTGCGGCGGGGACAGTCTCCTACAATGAGCAGTTCTTC.

The chain uses TRBV27 and TRBJ2-1; D is unresolved. V was pared by 5 bases and J by 2 bases, with 7 bases between. Germline V gene sequence: CDR1 MNHEY, CDR2 SMNVEV (reference sequence). There are 13 residues in the CDR3. CDR3 sequence reads: CASSGVAYNEQFF. CDR3 nucleotide sequence: TGTGCCAGCAGTGGAGTCGCCTACAATGAGCAGTTCTTC.

V and J are TRBV24-1 and TRBJ1-5, with 9 bases aligning to TRBD1. Germline V gives CDR1 KGHDR, CDR2 SFDVKD. The CDR3 loop spans 16 amino acids. Losses at the gene ends were 5 bases for V and 7 bases for J; bases not matched to a gene: 11. The CDR3 DNA reads as TGTGCCACCAGTGGTGGGCCCGGACAGGGGATACAGCCCCAGCATTTT. Translation: CATSGGPGQGIQPQHF.